The source of this T cell receptor beta chain is a study of T and B cells in COVID-19 patients. About the study: Blood was sampled from COVID-19 patients who were either actively infected or recovered. Study-wide findings and caveats: Active COVID-19 showed highly clonal TRB repertoires; recovery showed diversity and richness above healthy donors.

Each TRB amplification used about 220-500 ng of genomic DNA from blood. This clonotype is medium-sized within its sample. Its cognate antigen is unknown. This CDR3 spans 14 amino acids. The V and J ends lost 1 base and 9 bases, in that order; junction bases with no gene match: 2. Multiplex PCR with BIOMED2 TRB-A/B primer pools amplified TRB rearrangements. Each CDR3 protein is one row after TCRdb ran MiXCR on the multiplex PCR reads. This table holds fewer than 8,000 distinct CDR3 sequences, over 25% found once. The gene calls are TRBV12-3 or TRBV12-4 and TRBJ2-1; TRBD2 agrees at 11 bases. The source is a human donor with active COVID-19. The source material was blood. The CDR3 loop reads CASSLGLAGSEQFF. In nucleotides, the CDR3 is TGTGCCAGCAGTTTAGGACTAGCGGGATCTGAGCAGTTCTTC.